This TCR beta chain was found in a study of shared clonotypes between healthy human individuals. Overall study findings and caveats: Of the naive CD4 clonotypes, around 5% were shared across a few donors.

CD8 cells regarded as naive lacked CD45RO, were positively chosen for CCR7, and omitted terminally differentiated effector memory CD45RA+ cells. A note on this clone: Its cognate antigen is unknown.

Replicate PCRs run on sorted subsets employed around 200 ng DNA, 30,000 to 35,000 T cell genomes. Original processing methods: Junction-only sequences produced by ImmunoSEQ had no quality scores, so filtering differed. The protocol was immunoSEQ multiplex PCR, while the TCRdb copy is restricted to in-frame clones and leaves out a portion. D and trimming come from the DNA, and the V and J calls and clone size come from that table. In the table there are around 650,000 clones, about 95% of which are singletons. Germline values: CDR1 LGHNA, CDR2 YNFKEQ. This CDR3 has 20 residues. V shed 0 bases and J 3 bases; nucleotides not matched to a gene: 18.

The clonotype originates from a woman under 40 in good health. The chain recombines TRBV4-2 with TRBJ2-7, with 9 nucleotides matching TRBD2. The sequencing sample was made of naive CD8+ T cells sorted from blood. CDR3 nucleotides: TGTGCCAGCAGCCAAGACCCGCGGCTAGCGGGATCGGACACACGCTACGAGCAGTACTTC. The encoded protein is CASSQDPRLAGSDTRYEQYF.